The 17 T cell receptor beta chains given below trace back to one sample, sequenced in a study of CD8+ T cells in alopecia areata. Extracted from the samples, RNA was reverse transcribed into cDNA to serve as the sequencing template. TCRdb keeps only in-frame clones here, not all; method: immunoSEQ multiplex PCR. The sample contains 150,000 or so clones, about 54% of which appear only once. The sample was CD4+ T cells sorted from blood. These receptors were taken from a human donor in good health.

The chain is built from TRBV28 and TRBJ2-6; possibly TRBD2 for D (5 bases). The CDR3 is made up of 15 amino acids. V was cut by 4 bases and J by 0 bases, with 7 bases left in between. CDR1 MDHEN and CDR2 SYDVKM come from the germline V gene. The CDR3 DNA is TGTGCCAGCAGTTCGCTAGCCTCTGGGGCCAACGTCCTGACTTTC. Translating gives CASSSLASGANVLTF. Based on the CDR3 plus reference TRBV28 and TRBJ2-6, the full variable domain is DVKVTQSSRYLVKRTGEKVFLECVQDMDHENMFWYRQDPGLGLRLIYFSYDVKMKEKGDIPEGYSVSREKKERFSLILESASTNQTSMYLCASSSLASGANVLTFGAGSRLTVL.

The rearrangement links TRBV6-5 to TRBJ2-1; 7 nucleotides align to TRBD1. The germline V gene encodes CDR1 MNHEY and CDR2 SVGAGI. This CDR3 has 15 residues. The V segment lost 6 bases and the J segment 7 bases; nucleotides outside the gene matches: 12. The CDR3, as DNA: TGTGCCAGCAGCCGAGACAGGGCCAGCGAGAATGAGCAGTTCTTC. It codes for CASSRDRASENEQFF.

The chain carries TRBV6-5 and TRBJ1-5; D is ambiguous. The germline CDR1 and CDR2 sequences are MNHEY and SVGAGI. Trimming removed 6 bases from V and 11 bases from J, with 20 bases in between. The CDR3 length is 14 residues. Written as DNA, the CDR3 is TGTGCCAGCAGGCCACAACCATCCATCTCGGCCCAGCATTTT. As protein: CASRPQPSISAQHF.

The J gene is TRBJ2-6, the V gene TRBV19, with D perhaps TRBD1 (5 bases). The germline CDR1 and CDR2 sequences are LNHDA and SQIVND (reference sequence). Trimming stripped 6 bases from V and 1 base from J, with 10 bases between. The CDR3 extends over 15 amino acids. DNA for the CDR3: TGTGCCAGTAGCCTAGACAGATCTGGGGCCAACGTCCTGACTTTC. Protein sequence: CASSLDRSGANVLTF.

The V call is TRBV6-5, the J call TRBJ1-1, with D perhaps matching TRBD1 (5 bases). V lost 6 bases, J lost 4 bases, and 12 bases lay in between. Germline V CDR1 and CDR2: MNHEY, SVGAGI. The CDR3 has 13 amino acids. The CDR3 reads CASRRDLATEAFF. Here the CDR3 DNA reads TGTGCCAGCAGGCGGGACCTGGCCACTGAAGCTTTCTTT.

This clone has more than one count but fewer than ten. The V gene is TRBV5-5, the J gene TRBJ2-7; the match to TRBD2 covers 15 bases. The V segment lost 5 bases and the J segment 6 bases; nucleotides outside the gene matches: 18. The CDR3 covers 19 residues. CDR1 and CDR2 (germline): SGHKS, YYEKEE (reference sequence). CDR3 DNA: TGTGCCAGCAGGCAAGCGTTGGGGACTAGCGGGAGGTTTTCGTCCGAGCAGTACTTC. It yields the protein CASRQALGTSGRFSSEQYF.

This clone was detected only a few times. V and J are TRBV4-1 and TRBJ2-1; D might be TRBD1 or TRBD2, each matching 6 bases. Per germline, CDR1 MGHRA and CDR2 YSYEKL. V was cut by 5 bases and J by 6 bases, with 23 bases left in between. This CDR3 has 17 amino acids. For the CDR3, the DNA is TGCGCCAGCAGCTCAGGAGGGGGGCGGGATTCCCTCAATGAGCAGTTCTTC. This codes for CASSSGGGRDSLNEQFF.

This clone was seen a handful of times. This chain joins TRBV29-1 and TRBJ1-2; maybe TRBD1 (5 bases). CDR3 size: 13 residues. Germline V CDR1 and CDR2: SQVTM, ANQGSEA. With 4 bases removed from V and 3 bases from J, the gap between germline ends came to 12 bases. Here the CDR3 DNA reads TGCAGCGTTGGGCAGGGTTCCGACTATGGCTACACCTTC. Residues: CSVGQGSDYGYTF.

The chain recombines TRBV18 with TRBJ1-1, with TRBD1 as a possible D gene (5 bases). The CDR3 sequence is 12 residues long. The germline gives CDR1 KGHSH, CDR2 LQKENI. Trimming removed 4 bases from V and 4 bases from J, with 7 bases in between. The CDR3 DNA sequence: TGTGCCAGCTCACAGGGGACCACTGAAGCTTTCTTT. This encodes CASSQGTTEAFF.

This clone occurred a few times. The rearrangement uses TRBV14 and TRBJ2-3; 8 bases align to TRBD1. V was clipped by 5 bases and J by 6 bases; unmatched bases: 7. The CDR3 sequence is 14 residues long. Germline assignment: CDR1 SGHDN and CDR2 FVKESK. For the CDR3, the DNA is TGTGCCAGCAGCGGACAGGGCTTCACCGATACGCAGTATTTT. Protein sequence: CASSGQGFTDTQYF.

The CDR3 protein is CASSPRLSETQYF. The CDR3, as DNA: TGTGCCAGCAGCCCCCGGTTGTCAGAGACCCAGTACTTC. The chain is built from TRBV7-6 and TRBJ2-5; D is unclear. This CDR3 has 13 residues. The germline gives CDR1 SGHVS, CDR2 FNYEAQ. The V end lost 5 bases, the J end lost 4 bases, and 11 bases lay between the germline ends.

The rearrangement links TRBV6-5 to TRBJ1-5; tentative D call: TRBD1 (5 bases). V lost 6 bases to trimming and J lost 4 bases, with 10 bases between them. The CDR3 length is 13 residues. In germline, CDR1 is MNHEY, CDR2 SVGAGI. The CDR3 nucleotides read TGTGCCAGCAGCCCCCCAGGGAATCAGCCCCAGCATTTT. This translates into CASSPPGNQPQHF.

A few counts support this clone. The rearrangement links TRBV30 to TRBJ1-3; D ambiguous. V was pared by 4 bases and J by 0 bases, with 10 bases between. Germline loops: CDR1 GTSNPN, CDR2 SVGIG (reference sequence). The CDR3 is 14 amino acids. The CDR3 is CAWNLFGSGNTIYF. The CDR3 DNA sequence: TGTGCCTGGAACCTCTTCGGCTCTGGAAACACCATATATTTT.

This chain links TRBV10-3 with TRBJ1-1; 7 bases fit TRBD1. Germline V gene data show CDR1 as ENHRY and CDR2 as SYGVKD. The ends lost 11 bases at V and 4 bases at J; junction bases unmatched: 13. The CDR3 runs 14 residues. Here the CDR3 DNA reads TGTGCCCCTGTAAAACAGGGGATCGGCACTGAAGCTTTCTTT. It encodes CAPVKQGIGTEAFF.

This chain joins TRBV27 and TRBJ1-5; 8 bases are shared with TRBD1. This CDR3 comprises 15 residues. Germline-derived CDR1 and CDR2 are MNHEY and SMNVEV (reference sequence). Unmatched junction bases numbered 13, after V lost 5 bases and J lost 10 bases. CDR3 DNA sequence: TGTGCCAGCAGTCCAGGACAGGGACCGCTGTATCCCCAGCATTTT. Amino acids: CASSPGQGPLYPQHF.

The V gene is TRBV6-5, the J gene TRBJ1-2; D ambiguous. Germline V gene data show CDR1 as MNHEY and CDR2 as SVGAGI. The CDR3 has 11 amino acids. Trimming pared 9 bases from V and 5 bases from J, leaving 10 bases between. The CDR3 DNA sequence: TGTGCCAGTACGCCAGGTTATGGCTACACCTTC. Translated: CASTPGYGYTF.

This clone occurred many times. The rearrangement links TRBV29-1 to TRBJ2-7; 12 positions match TRBD1. Germline V gene sequence: CDR1 SQVTM, CDR2 ANQGSEA. V lost 6 bases, J lost 5 bases, and 14 bases stayed unmatched. This CDR3 comprises 16 residues. CDR3: CSVPPPGQGAVNEQYF. The CDR3 DNA sequence: TGCAGCGTCCCTCCGCCGGGACAGGGGGCCGTCAACGAGCAGTACTTC.